A selection of T cell receptor beta chains follows, all from one sample in a study of technical replicates of blood from a handful of donors. Assay used: immunoSEQ multiplex PCR; TCRdb lists only in-frame clones, some missing. The sample has about 60,000 clones, more than 75% seen once. Sequenced: PBMCs. The receptors come from a human donor in good health. Some clones in this sample may be carry-over from other donors' samples. Each CDR3 is given with its conserved first and last residue. A D gene is named only where the DNA matches it firmly. Expanded clones are given a class, and other clones once, few, many or no size at all.

CDR3	DNA	D	J	size	V
CASSQDLTGAMNTEAFF	TGTGCCAGCAGCCAAGATTTGACAGGGGCTATGAACACTGAAGCTTTCTTT	TRBD1	TRBJ1-1	few	TRBV4-2
CSVGPEQFF	TGCAGCGTTGGTCCGGAGCAGTTCTTC	NA	TRBJ2-1	NA	TRBV29-1
CASSFSPDSPSEQYF	TGTGCCAGCAGCTTTTCCCCGGACAGCCCCTCCGAGCAGTACTTC	NA	TRBJ2-7	NA	TRBV5-8
CASSGGALNSYEQYF	TGTGCCAGCAGTGGGGGGGCCCTTAATTCCTACGAGCAGTACTTC	NA	TRBJ2-7	NA	TRBV7-2
CASSQGAGTSQETQYF	TGCGCCAGCAGCCAAGGGGCGGGGACGAGCCAAGAGACCCAGTACTTC	NA	TRBJ2-5	NA	TRBV4-3
CASSFQVPTSYEQYF	TGTGCCAGCAGTTTTCAGGTGCCCACCTCCTACGAGCAGTACTTC	NA	TRBJ2-7	NA	TRBV27
CASSGLGGEKLFF	TGTGCCAGCAGCGGACTAGGGGGGGAAAAACTGTTTTTT	NA	TRBJ1-4	NA	TRBV7-9
CASSYSGAHTDTQYF	TGCGCCAGCAGCTACAGTGGCGCCCACACAGATACGCAGTATTTT	NA	TRBJ2-3	NA	TRBV4-3
CASSQDSGTTGELFF	TGTGCCAGCAGCCAAGATAGCGGGACCACCGGGGAGCTGTTTTTT	TRBD2	TRBJ2-2	NA	TRBV4-2
CASSQDKQGYGYTF	TGCGCCAGCAGCCAAGACAAACAGGGCTATGGCTACACCTTC	NA	TRBJ1-2	NA	TRBV4-3
CASQSGGYTDTQYF	TGTGCCTCCCAGAGCGGGGGATACACAGATACGCAGTATTTT	TRBD2	TRBJ2-3	NA	TRBV2
CATSRGVAGVRNEQFF	TGTGCCACCAGCAGAGGGGTAGCGGGAGTACGTAATGAGCAGTTCTTC	TRBD2	TRBJ2-1	few	TRBV15